Reported below is one TCR beta chain. The antigen is undetermined. This sample was included in a study of T cells in localized non-small cell lung cancer. Study-wide results and caveats: Heterogeneity remains possible, as sequencing covered one tumor region only.

Method: immunoSEQ multiplex PCR; TCRdb's copy keeps in-frame clones and lacks some. The sample has tens of thousands of clones, approximately 84% seen once. V was pared by 0 bases and J by 7 bases, with 8 bases between. Per the germline V gene, CDR1 is KGHSH and CDR2 is LQKENI. The CDR3 extends over 13 amino acids. The sample consisted of peripheral blood, taken before any cancer treatment. The J gene is TRBJ2-3, the V gene TRBV18; D is unclear. This clonotype originated in a man aged 35-75 years with stage I lung adenocarcinoma. The DNA of the CDR3 is TGTGCCAGCTCACCACCGCGACCCAATACGCAGTATTTT. It yields the protein CASSPPRPNTQYF.